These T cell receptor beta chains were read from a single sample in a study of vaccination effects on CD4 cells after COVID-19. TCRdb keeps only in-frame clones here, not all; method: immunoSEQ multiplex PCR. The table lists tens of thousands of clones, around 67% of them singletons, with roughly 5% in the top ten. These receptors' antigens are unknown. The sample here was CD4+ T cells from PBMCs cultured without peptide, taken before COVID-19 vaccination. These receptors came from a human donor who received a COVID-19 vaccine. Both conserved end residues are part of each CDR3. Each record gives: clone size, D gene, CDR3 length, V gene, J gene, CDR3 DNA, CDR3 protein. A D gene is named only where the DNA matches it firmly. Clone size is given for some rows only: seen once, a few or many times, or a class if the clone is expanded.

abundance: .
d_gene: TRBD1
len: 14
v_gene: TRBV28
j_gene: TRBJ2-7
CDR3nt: TGTGCCAGCAGGACGGGACAGGGAGGGTACGAGCAGTACTTC
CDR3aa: CASRTGQGGYEQYF

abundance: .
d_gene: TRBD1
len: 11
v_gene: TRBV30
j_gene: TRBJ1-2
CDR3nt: TGTGCCTGGGGGGACAGGGGTGGCTACACCTTC
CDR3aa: CAWGDRGGYTF

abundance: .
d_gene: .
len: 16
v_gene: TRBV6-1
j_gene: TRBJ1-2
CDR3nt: TGTGCCAGCAGTGAAGCGTTCGCGGAAGCTAACTATGGCTACACCTTC
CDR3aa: CASSEAFAEANYGYTF

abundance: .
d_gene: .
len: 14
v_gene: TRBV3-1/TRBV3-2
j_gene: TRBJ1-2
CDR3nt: TGTGCCAGCAGCCAAGAAGGCCGTCCCTTTTCGCACACCTTC
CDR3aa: CASSQEGRPFSHTF

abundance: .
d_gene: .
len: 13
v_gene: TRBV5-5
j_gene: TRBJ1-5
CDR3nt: TGTGCCAGCAGCTTACTTTTGAATCAGCCCCAGCATTTT
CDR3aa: CASSLLLNQPQHF

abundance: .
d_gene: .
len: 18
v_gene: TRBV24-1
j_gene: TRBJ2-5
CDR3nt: TGTGCCACCAGTAAAAAGGCCAGGGGGGTTATTCCGGGAGAGACCCAGTACTTC
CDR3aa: CATSKKARGVIPGETQYF

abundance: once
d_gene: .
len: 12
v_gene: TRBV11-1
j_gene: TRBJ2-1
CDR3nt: TGTGCCAGCAGCTTACGGCGGGATGAGCAGTTCTTC
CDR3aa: CASSLRRDEQFF

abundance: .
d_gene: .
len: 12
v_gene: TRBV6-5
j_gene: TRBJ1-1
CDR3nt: TGTGCCAGCAGTTCGAGCGCTCGGACACCTTTCTTT
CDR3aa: CASSSSARTPFF

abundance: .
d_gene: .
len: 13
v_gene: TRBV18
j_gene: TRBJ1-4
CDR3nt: TGTGCCAGCTCATTCGGCGAGTTTGAAAAACTGTTTTTT
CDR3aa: CASSFGEFEKLFF

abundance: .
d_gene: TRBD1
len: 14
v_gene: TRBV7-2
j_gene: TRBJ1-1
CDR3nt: TGTGCCAGCAGCCGGGACAGGGTGAACACTGAAGCTTTCTTT
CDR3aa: CASSRDRVNTEAFF

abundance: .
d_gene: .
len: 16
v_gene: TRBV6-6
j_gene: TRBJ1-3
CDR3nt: TGTGCCAGCAGTTACTCGAGGGGACTTGATGGAAACACCATATATTTT
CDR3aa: CASSYSRGLDGNTIYF

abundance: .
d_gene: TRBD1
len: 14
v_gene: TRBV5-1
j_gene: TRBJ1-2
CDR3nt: TGCGCCAGCAGTCAAACAGGGGGCGCAGGAGGCTACACCTTC
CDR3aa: CASSQTGGAGGYTF

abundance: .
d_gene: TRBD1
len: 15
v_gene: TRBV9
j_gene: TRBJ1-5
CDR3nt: TGTGCCAGCAGCCCAGGGGGAGGGTTCAATCAGCCCCAGCATTTT
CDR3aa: CASSPGGGFNQPQHF

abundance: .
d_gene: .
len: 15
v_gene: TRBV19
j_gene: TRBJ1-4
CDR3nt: TGTGCCAGTAGTATAGTTGGAGCGGCTAATGAAAAACTGTTTTTT
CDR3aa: CASSIVGAANEKLFF

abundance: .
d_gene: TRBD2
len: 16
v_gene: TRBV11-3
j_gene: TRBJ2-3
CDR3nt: TGTGCCAGCAGCTTATCAGGCGGGAGTTCCACAGATACGCAGTATTTT
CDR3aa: CASSLSGGSSTDTQYF

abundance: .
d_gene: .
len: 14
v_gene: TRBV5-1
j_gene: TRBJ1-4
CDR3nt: TGCGCCAGCAGCTCGCAAGGGGTGAATGAAAAACTGTTTTTT
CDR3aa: CASSSQGVNEKLFF

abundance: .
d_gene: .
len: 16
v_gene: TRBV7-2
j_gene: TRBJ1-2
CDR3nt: TGTGCCAGCAGCTTAGGGTCGACAGTTACTAACTATGGCTACACCTTC
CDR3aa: CASSLGSTVTNYGYTF

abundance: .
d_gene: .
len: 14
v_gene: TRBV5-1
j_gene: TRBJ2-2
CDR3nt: TGCGCCAGCAGCTGGGCTACTAGGACCGGGGAGCTGTTTTTT
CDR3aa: CASSWATRTGELFF

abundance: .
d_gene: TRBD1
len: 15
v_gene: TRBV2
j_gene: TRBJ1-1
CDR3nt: TGTGCCAGCAGCGACTTCAGGGGGCAGGACACTGAAGCTTTCTTT
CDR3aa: CASSDFRGQDTEAFF

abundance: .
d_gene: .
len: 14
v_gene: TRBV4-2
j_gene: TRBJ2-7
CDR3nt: TGTGCCAGCAGCCCTGGGGACCGCGTCTTTGAGCAGTACTTC
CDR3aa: CASSPGDRVFEQYF

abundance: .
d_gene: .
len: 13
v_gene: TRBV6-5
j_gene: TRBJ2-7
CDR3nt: TGTGCCAGCTCCCTTGAAATCACCTACGAGCAGTACTTC
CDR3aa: CASSLEITYEQYF

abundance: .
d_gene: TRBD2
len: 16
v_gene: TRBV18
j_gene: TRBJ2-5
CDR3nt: TGTGCCAGCTCACTAACTAGCGGGAGGACGATAGAGACCCAGTACTTC
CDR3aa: CASSLTSGRTIETQYF

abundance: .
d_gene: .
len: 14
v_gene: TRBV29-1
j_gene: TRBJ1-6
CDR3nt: TGCAGCGCCAAAGTGGGGGGGAATAATTCACCCCTCCACTTT
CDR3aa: CSAKVGGNNSPLHF

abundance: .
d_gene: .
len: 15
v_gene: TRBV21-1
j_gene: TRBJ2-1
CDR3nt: TGTGCCAGCAGCAGCTCTGCAGGGTCGTACAATGAGCAGTTCTTC
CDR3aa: CASSSSAGSYNEQFF